The 16 T cell receptor beta chains reported below all come from one sample, sequenced in a study of cytomegalovirus exposure and HLA in healthy donors. Both 60 Vbeta primers and 13 Jbeta primers went into the PCR. The table came from immunoSEQ multiplex PCR; TCRdb's copy has only in-frame clones and leaves some out. The sample records hundreds of thousands of clones, around 83% being singletons. Sequenced input: PBMCs. Receptor source: a girl between 10 and 17 years old in good health and CMV-seronegative.

Only one count was recorded for this clone. The chain employs TRBV28 and TRBJ1-4; D may be TRBD1 (6 bases). The CDR3 runs to 15 residues. The germline CDR1 and CDR2 sequences are MDHEN and SYDVKM. V was shortened by 7 bases and J by 8 bases, with 20 bases between the two germline ends. In DNA, the CDR3 is TGTGCCAGCAAGGTTGGACAGAGACGGGTAGAAAAACTGTTTTTT. The encoded protein is CASKVGQRRVEKLFF.

This clone was observed a single time. The rearrangement links TRBV6-1 to TRBJ2-3; the match to TRBD2 covers 11 bases. Trimming took 0 bases from V and 5 from J; bases not matched to a gene: 1. The CDR3 has 15 amino acids. The germline gives CDR1 MNHNS, CDR2 SASEGT. CDR3 region: CASSEALAGGDTQYF. The CDR3 DNA follows: TGTGCCAGCAGTGAAGCGCTAGCGGGAGGAGATACGCAGTATTTT.

The V gene is TRBV7-2, the J gene TRBJ2-7; no firm D call. The germline V gene has CDR1 SGHTA and CDR2 FQGNSA. V lost 1 base and J 3 bases, leaving 19 bases between the germline ends. CDR3 length equals 17 residues. The CDR3 DNA follows: TGTGCCAGCAGCTTAGAACCAGGTGTTTCGGTAAACTACGAGCAGTACTTC. Translated, it gives CASSLEPGVSVNYEQYF.

This clone has more than one count but fewer than ten. The V gene is TRBV27, the J gene TRBJ2-2; D uncertain. Germline loops: CDR1 MNHEY, CDR2 SMNVEV (reference sequence). The CDR3 consists of 16 residues. Trimming removed 3 bases at V and 1 base at J, with 12 bases between. The CDR3 here is CASSFYGAGNTGELFF. Here the CDR3 DNA reads TGTGCCAGCAGTTTTTACGGTGCAGGGAACACCGGGGAGCTGTTTTTT.

V is TRBV27 and J is TRBJ1-2; the D gene is possibly TRBD1 (6 bases). The length of the CDR3 is 13 residues. Germline-derived CDR1 and CDR2 are MNHEY and SMNVEV (reference sequence). V lost 3 bases and J lost 5, with 10 bases in between. CDR3 sequence (DNA): TGTGCCAGCAGTTTCAACAGGGAGTATGGCTACACCTTC. Its protein is CASSFNREYGYTF.

Regarding this clone: The same CDR3 is also encoded by other DNA sequences in this sample. The chain employs TRBV27 and TRBJ2-7; TRBD1 is a possible D gene (5 bases). The germline V and J ends were trimmed by 5 bases and 3 bases, with 11 bases remaining between them. Germline-derived CDR1 and CDR2 are MNHEY and SMNVEV (reference sequence). The CDR3 contains 13 residues. The CDR3 bases are TGTGCCAGCAGTCTTACAGGAAGCTACGAGCAGTACTTC. This translates into CASSLTGSYEQYF.

The rearrangement links TRBV28 to TRBJ2-1; 8 bases line up with TRBD1. The length of the CDR3 is 14 residues. From germline, CDR1 is MDHEN and CDR2 SYDVKM. The V and J ends lost 4 bases and 4 bases, in that order; junction bases with no gene match: 3. CDR3 DNA sequence: TGTGCCAGCAGTTCCGGACAGGGTTACAATGAGCAGTTCTTC. Translated, it gives CASSSGQGYNEQFF.

The rearrangement uses TRBV19 and TRBJ1-2; weak D call: TRBD1 (6 bases). The V gene lost 7 bases and the J gene lost 2 bases, with 17 bases spanning the gap. In germline, CDR1 is LNHDA, CDR2 SQIVND (reference sequence). The CDR3 totals 15 residues. The CDR3 DNA is TGTGCCAGTAATCCCTCGGGGGGCTCCAACTATGGCTACACCTTC. Amino acids: CASNPSGGSNYGYTF.

This clone was counted only a few times. The gene calls are TRBV4-3 and TRBJ2-3, with D possibly matching TRBD1 (5 bases). Germline lookup yields CDR1 LGHNA and CDR2 YSLEER. The CDR3 runs 14 residues. Between the trimmed V and J ends, which lost 8 bases and 2 bases, there was a span of 14 bases. CDR3 DNA: TGCGCCAGCCCACAGGCCCCGGCCACAGATACGCAGTATTTT. It translates to CASPQAPATDTQYF.

The chain joins TRBV5-4 to TRBJ2-5; D gene uncertain. The DNA end is a closer match to TRBJ2-7, so the J assignment may be wrong. Germline-derived CDR1 and CDR2 are SGHNT and YYREEE (reference sequence). This CDR3 spans 16 amino acids. The CDR3 loop reads CASSLTLLENPYEQYF. The CDR3 DNA follows: TGTGCCAGCAGCTTGACTTTGCTAGAAAACCCCTACGAGCAGTACTTC.

The gene calls are TRBV7-9 and TRBJ2-7; 9 bases map to TRBD2. CDR3 length equals 13 residues. CDR1 SEHNR and CDR2 FQNEAQ come from the germline V gene (reference sequence). J was trimmed by 6 bases and V by 7 bases; bases with no gene match: 7. Here the CDR3 reads CASTSISGSEQYF. The CDR3 coding sequence is TGTGCCAGCACATCTATTAGCGGGAGCGAGCAGTACTTC.

The chain joins TRBV5-8 to TRBJ1-1; a possible D gene is TRBD1 (5 bases). The germline gives CDR1 SGHTS, CDR2 YDEGEE. The CDR3 is made up of 15 amino acids. V lost 4 bases to trimming and J lost 2 bases, with 15 bases between them. The CDR3 nucleotides read TGTGCCAGCAGCCCAACAGGTACCAGAAACACTGAAGCTTTCTTT. Translating it yields CASSPTGTRNTEAFF.

The chain joins TRBV6-6 to TRBJ2-7, with D possibly TRBD1 on 6 matching bases. Germline V gene lookup returns CDR1 MNHNY and CDR2 SVGAGI (reference sequence). The CDR3 sequence is 12 residues long. V lost 6 bases, J lost 6 bases, and 12 bases lay in between. In DNA form, the CDR3 reads TGTGCCAGCAGCCTTACAGGGTCCGAGCAGTACTTC. It codes for CASSLTGSEQYF.

The CDR3 bases are TGTGCCACCTTAGGGGGGGGGTCCTATAATTCACCCCTCCACTTT. Translated: CATLGGGSYNSPLHF. The J gene is TRBJ1-6, the V gene TRBV7-8, with a weak D call TRBD1 (6 bases). The CDR3 spans 15 residues. Germline V gene data show CDR1 as SGHVS and CDR2 as FQNEAQ. V was cut by 10 bases and J by 1 base, with 14 bases left in between.

V and J are TRBV5-1 and TRBJ1-3, with 8 bases aligning to TRBD1. Unmatched junction bases numbered 12, after V lost 5 bases and J lost 2 bases. From germline, CDR1 is SGHRS and CDR2 YFSETQ. The CDR3 spans 17 residues. The CDR3 loop is CASRLYPTGEAGNTIYF. In DNA form, the CDR3 reads TGCGCCAGCAGATTGTACCCGACAGGGGAAGCTGGAAACACCATATATTTT.

The chain employs TRBV2 and TRBJ1-2; D remains unclear. The V and J ends lost 5 bases and 2 bases respectively, with 9 bases between them. Germline V CDR1 and CDR2: SNHLY, FYNNEI. The CDR3 spans 13 residues. The CDR3 is CASSSVLNYGYTF. For the CDR3, the DNA is TGTGCCAGCAGTTCAGTGTTGAACTATGGCTACACCTTC.